The TCR beta chain described here comes from a study of cytomegalovirus exposure and HLA in healthy donors. Turning to this clone: Its antigen remains unknown.

The CDR3 sequence is 13 residues long. CDR1 and CDR2 from the germline V gene are SGHDT and YYEEEE. Trimming cost V 2 bases and J 4 bases, with 9 bases left between them. Whole-study findings and limits: Confirmation was obtained in vitro that a few CMV-associated chains are specific for CMV antigens. In an earlier analysis, most TCR beta V segments were productive about 87% or about 30% of the time.

PCR was performed using 60 Vbeta and 13 Jbeta primers. Measured with immunoSEQ multiplex PCR; TCRdb has only the in-frame clones, and not every one. The sample holds about 210,000 clones, about 76% seen once. Sequencing was carried out using PBMCs. The sequence came from a male donor in good health and CMV-seropositive. The chain recombines TRBV5-6 with TRBJ1-2; no definite D call. CDR3 residues: CASSLRQAYGYTF. CDR3 coding DNA: TGTGCCAGCAGCTTAAGGCAGGCCTATGGCTACACCTTC.